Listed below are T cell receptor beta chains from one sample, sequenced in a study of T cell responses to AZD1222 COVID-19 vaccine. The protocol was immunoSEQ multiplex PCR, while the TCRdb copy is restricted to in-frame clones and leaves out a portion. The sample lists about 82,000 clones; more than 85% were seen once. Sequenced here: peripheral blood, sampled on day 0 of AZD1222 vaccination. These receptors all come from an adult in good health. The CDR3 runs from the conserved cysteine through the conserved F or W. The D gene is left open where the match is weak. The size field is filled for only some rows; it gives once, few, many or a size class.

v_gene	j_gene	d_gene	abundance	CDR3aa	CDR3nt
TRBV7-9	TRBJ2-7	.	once	CASTDLAYEQYF	TGTGCCAGCACAGACCTAGCTTACGAGCAGTACTTC
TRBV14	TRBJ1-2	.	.	CASSQDPVPTAQYGYTF	TGTGCCAGCAGCCAAGACCCCGTACCGACGGCCCAATATGGCTACACCTTC
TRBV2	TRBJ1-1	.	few	CASSKEPVNTEAFF	TGTGCCAGCAGTAAGGAGCCGGTGAACACTGAAGCTTTCTTT
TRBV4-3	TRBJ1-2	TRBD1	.	CASSQGVTGYGYTF	TGCGCCAGCAGCCAAGGGGTGACAGGGTATGGCTACACCTTC
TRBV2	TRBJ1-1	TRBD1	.	CATGQGLNTEAFF	TGTGCCACCGGACAGGGGTTGAACACTGAAGCTTTCTTT
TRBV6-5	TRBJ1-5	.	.	CASRSGNSNQPQHF	TGTGCCAGCAGAAGCGGGAATAGCAATCAGCCCCAGCATTTT
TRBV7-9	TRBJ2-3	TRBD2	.	CASSLGVSGGTDTQYF	TGTGCCAGCAGCTTAGGGGTTAGCGGGGGAACAGATACGCAGTATTTT
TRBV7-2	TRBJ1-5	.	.	CASSREVSNQPQHF	TGTGCCAGCAGCCGGGAGGTTAGCAATCAGCCCCAGCATTTT
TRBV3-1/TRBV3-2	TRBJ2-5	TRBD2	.	CASSQVLGAGASKYF	TGTGCCAGCAGCCAAGTTTTAGGAGCGGGGGCTTCTAAGTACTTC
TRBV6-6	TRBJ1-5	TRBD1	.	CASSIDRGSNQPQHF	TGTGCCAGCAGCATAGACAGGGGAAGTAATCAGCCCCAGCATTTT
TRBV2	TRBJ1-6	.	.	CASQGGSSYNSPLHF	TGTGCCAGCCAAGGGGGGAGCTCCTATAATTCACCCCTCCACTTT
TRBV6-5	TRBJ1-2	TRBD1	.	CASKPTGVHGYTF	TGTGCCAGCAAACCTACAGGGGTCCATGGCTACACCTTC
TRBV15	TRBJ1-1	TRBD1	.	CATSRMTGVGTEAFF	TGTGCCACCAGCAGAATGACAGGGGTAGGCACTGAAGCTTTCTTT
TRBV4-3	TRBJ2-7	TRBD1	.	CASSQVAGTGGAGEQYF	TGCGCCAGCAGCCAAGTGGCCGGGACAGGGGGCGCGGGAGAGCAGTACTTC
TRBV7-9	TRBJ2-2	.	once	CASSLAQIGELFF	TGTGCCAGCAGCTTAGCCCAAATCGGGGAGCTGTTTTTT
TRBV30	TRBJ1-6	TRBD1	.	CAWTLDRGNYNSPLHF	TGTGCCTGGACTTTGGACAGGGGAAATTATAATTCACCCCTCCACTTT
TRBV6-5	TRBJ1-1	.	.	CASYPSGKMNTEAFF	TGTGCCAGCTATCCCTCGGGAAAAATGAACACTGAAGCTTTCTTT
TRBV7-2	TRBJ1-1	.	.	CASSYDSLNTEAFF	TGTGCCAGCAGCTACGACAGCCTGAACACTGAAGCTTTCTTT
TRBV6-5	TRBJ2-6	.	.	CASQYAGANVLTF	TGTGCCAGTCAGTACGCTGGGGCCAACGTCCTGACTTTC
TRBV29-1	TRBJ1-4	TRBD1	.	CSVGPGGSEKLFF	TGCAGCGTTGGCCCAGGGGGGAGTGAAAAACTGTTTTTT
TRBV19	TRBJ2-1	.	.	CASSIGGPASSYNEQFF	TGTGCCAGTAGTATTGGAGGCCCCGCTAGCTCCTACAATGAGCAGTTCTTC
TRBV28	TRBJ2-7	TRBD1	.	CAGRDSRSYEQYF	TGTGCCGGAAGGGACAGCCGATCCTACGAGCAGTACTTC
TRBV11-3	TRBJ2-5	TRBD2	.	CASSVRLAGIQETQYF	TGTGCCAGCAGCGTCCGACTAGCGGGGATCCAAGAGACCCAGTACTTC
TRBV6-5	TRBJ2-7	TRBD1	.	CASSRGQYYEQYF	TGTGCCAGCAGTAGGGGACAGTACTACGAGCAGTACTTC
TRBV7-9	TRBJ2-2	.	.	CASSLESGELFF	TGTGCCAGCAGCTTAGAGTCCGGGGAGCTGTTTTTT
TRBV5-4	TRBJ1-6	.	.	CASSRGPLYDSPLHF	TGTGCCAGCAGCCGAGGACCACTTTATGATTCACCCCTCCACTTT
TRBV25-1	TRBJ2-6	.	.	CASSGGAGANVLTF	TGTGCCAGCAGTGGAGGGGCTGGGGCCAACGTCCTGACTTTC
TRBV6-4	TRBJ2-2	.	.	CASSGDWTSGELFF	TGTGCCAGCAGTGGAGACTGGACCTCGGGGGAGCTGTTTTTT
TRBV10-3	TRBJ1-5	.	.	CAISGGQGQPQHF	TGTGCCATCAGTGGTGGACAAGGGCAGCCCCAGCATTTT
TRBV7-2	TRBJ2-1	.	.	CASSLRRVWDEQFF	TGTGCCAGCAGCTTAAGACGGGTCTGGGATGAGCAGTTCTTC
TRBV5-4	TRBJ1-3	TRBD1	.	CASSVIPGTGPGNTIYF	TGTGCCAGCAGCGTAATACCCGGGACAGGGCCTGGAAACACCATATATTTT
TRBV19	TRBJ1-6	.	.	CASTLRQESSPLHF	TGTGCCAGTACGCTGAGACAGGAGTCTTCACCCCTCCACTTT
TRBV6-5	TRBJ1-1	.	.	CASSYSRGTNTEAFF	TGTGCCAGCAGTTACTCGAGGGGGACGAACACTGAAGCTTTCTTT
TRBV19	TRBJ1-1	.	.	CASSRVQGSTEAFF	TGTGCCAGTAGTAGGGTACAGGGTAGCACTGAAGCTTTCTTT
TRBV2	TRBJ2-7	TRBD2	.	CASRLGLAASYEQYF	TGTGCCAGCAGGCTAGGACTAGCGGCCTCCTACGAGCAGTACTTC
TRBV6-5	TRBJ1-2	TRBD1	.	CASSTWTGTNYGYTF	TGTGCCAGCAGTACCTGGACAGGGACTAACTATGGCTACACCTTC
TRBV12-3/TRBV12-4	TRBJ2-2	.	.	CASSAGLTGELFF	TGTGCCAGCAGTGCAGGGTTGACCGGGGAGCTGTTTTTT
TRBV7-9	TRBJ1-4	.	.	CASSLDWDKNEKLFF	TGTGCCAGCAGCTTAGACTGGGACAAAAATGAAAAACTGTTTTTT
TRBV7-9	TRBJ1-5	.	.	CASSHGQGNQPQHF	TGTGCCAGCAGCCACGGGCAGGGTAATCAGCCCCAGCATTTT
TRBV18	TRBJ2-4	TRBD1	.	CASSPAQGQINIQYF	TGTGCCAGCTCACCAGCACAGGGGCAGATAAACATTCAGTACTTC
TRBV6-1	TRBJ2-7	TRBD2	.	CASSEGVAGVTSYEQYF	TGTGCCAGCAGTGAAGGAGTAGCGGGGGTCACATCCTACGAGCAGTACTTC
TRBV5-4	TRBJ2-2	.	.	CASSLGGQGDTGELFF	TGTGCCAGCAGCCTGGGGGGCCAAGGCGACACCGGGGAGCTGTTTTTT
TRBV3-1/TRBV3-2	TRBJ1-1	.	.	CASRRSGTITEAFF	TGTGCCAGCAGACGATCCGGGACAATTACTGAAGCTTTCTTT
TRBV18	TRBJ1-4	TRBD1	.	CASSPQGAGYEKLFF	TGTGCCAGCTCACCACAGGGGGCCGGTTATGAAAAACTGTTTTTT
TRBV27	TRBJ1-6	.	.	CASNWDYNSPLHF	TGTGCCAGCAACTGGGACTATAATTCACCCCTCCACTTT
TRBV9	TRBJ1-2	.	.	CASSVSRRDYGYTF	TGTGCCAGCAGCGTAAGCAGGCGGGACTATGGCTACACCTTC
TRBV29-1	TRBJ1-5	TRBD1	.	CSATVGQGGNQPQHF	TGCAGCGCAACCGTTGGGCAGGGGGGGAATCAGCCCCAGCATTTT
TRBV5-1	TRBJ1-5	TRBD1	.	CASSLGTGGDQPQHF	TGCGCCAGCAGCCTCGGGACAGGGGGGGATCAGCCCCAGCATTTT
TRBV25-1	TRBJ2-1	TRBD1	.	CASSNSGQGAGEQFF	TGTGCCAGCAGTAACTCGGGACAGGGGGCCGGTGAGCAGTTCTTC
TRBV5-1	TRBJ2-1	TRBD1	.	CASSSTQGAYEQFF	TGCGCCAGCAGCTCAACACAGGGGGCATATGAGCAGTTCTTC
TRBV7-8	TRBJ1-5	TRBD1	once	CASSLGQGSKGNQPQHF	TGTGCCAGCAGCTTAGGACAGGGTTCGAAGGGCAATCAGCCCCAGCATTTT
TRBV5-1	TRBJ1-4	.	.	CASSSVDTGEKLFF	TGCGCCAGCAGCTCTGTAGATACAGGTGAAAAACTGTTTTTT
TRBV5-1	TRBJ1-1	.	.	CASSLASPGRTEAFF	TGCGCCAGCAGCTTGGCCTCCCCAGGGAGGACTGAAGCTTTCTTT
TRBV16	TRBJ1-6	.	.	CASSLYSSGLGSPLHF	TGTGCCAGCAGCCTTTATAGCAGCGGACTGGGGTCACCCCTCCACTTT
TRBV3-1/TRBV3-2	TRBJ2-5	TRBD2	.	CASSQWGGGQETQYF	TGTGCCAGCAGCCAATGGGGCGGGGGGCAAGAGACCCAGTACTTC
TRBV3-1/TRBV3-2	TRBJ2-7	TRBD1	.	CASSRGQVYEQYF	TGTGCCAGCAGCCGGGGACAGGTGTACGAGCAGTACTTC
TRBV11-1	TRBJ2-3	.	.	CASSARTGTDTQYF	TGTGCCAGCAGCGCCCGGACAGGCACAGATACGCAGTATTTT